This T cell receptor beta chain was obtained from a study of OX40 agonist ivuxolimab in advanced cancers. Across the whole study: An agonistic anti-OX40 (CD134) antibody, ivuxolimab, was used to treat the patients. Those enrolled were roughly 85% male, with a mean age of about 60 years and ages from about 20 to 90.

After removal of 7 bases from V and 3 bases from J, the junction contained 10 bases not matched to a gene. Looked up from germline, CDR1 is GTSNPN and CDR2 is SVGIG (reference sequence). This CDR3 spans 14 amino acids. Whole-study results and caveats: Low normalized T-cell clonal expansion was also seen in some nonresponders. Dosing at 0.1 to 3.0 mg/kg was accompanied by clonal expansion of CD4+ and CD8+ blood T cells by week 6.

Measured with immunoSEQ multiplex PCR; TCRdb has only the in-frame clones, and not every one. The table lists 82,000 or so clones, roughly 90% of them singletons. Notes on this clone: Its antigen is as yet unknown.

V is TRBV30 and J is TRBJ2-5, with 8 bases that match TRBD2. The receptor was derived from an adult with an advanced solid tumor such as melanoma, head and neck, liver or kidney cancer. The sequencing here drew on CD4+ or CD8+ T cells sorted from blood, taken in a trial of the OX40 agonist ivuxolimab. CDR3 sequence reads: CASKRAGGEETQYF. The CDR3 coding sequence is TGTGCCTCCAAAAGGGCGGGAGGCGAAGAGACCCAGTACTTC.